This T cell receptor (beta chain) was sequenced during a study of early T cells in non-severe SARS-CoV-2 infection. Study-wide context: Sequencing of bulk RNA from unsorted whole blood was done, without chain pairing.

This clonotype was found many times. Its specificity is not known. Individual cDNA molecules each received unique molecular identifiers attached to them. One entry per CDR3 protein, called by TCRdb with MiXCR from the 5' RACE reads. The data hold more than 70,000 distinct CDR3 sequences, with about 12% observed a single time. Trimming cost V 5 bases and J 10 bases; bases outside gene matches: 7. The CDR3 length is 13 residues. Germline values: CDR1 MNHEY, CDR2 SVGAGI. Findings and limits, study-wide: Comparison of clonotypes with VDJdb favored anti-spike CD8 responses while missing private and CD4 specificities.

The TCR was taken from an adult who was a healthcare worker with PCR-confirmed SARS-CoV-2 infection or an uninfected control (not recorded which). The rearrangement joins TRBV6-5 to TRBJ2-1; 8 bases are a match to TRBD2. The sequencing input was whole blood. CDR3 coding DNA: TGTGCCAGCAGTCTAGCGGGCAGTGTCGAGCAGTTCTTC. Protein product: CASSLAGSVEQFF.